Presented here are 27 T cell receptor beta chains from one specimen sequenced in a study of blood T cell repertoires in COVID-19. Method: immunoSEQ multiplex PCR; TCRdb's copy keeps in-frame clones and lacks some. In the table there are roughly 220,000 clones, roughly four fifths of which are singletons. Source material: peripheral blood. All receptors derive from a woman older than 75 with COVID-19, enrolled during active disease.

The chain joins TRBV2 to TRBJ1-2; tentative D call: TRBD1 (6 bases). The V end lost 1 base, the J end lost 7 bases, and 22 bases lay between the germline ends. Germline V lookup: CDR1 SNHLY, CDR2 FYNNEI. The length of the CDR3 is 17 residues. In nucleotides, the CDR3 is TGTGCCAGCAGTGAAGAGATCAGACAGGATAGGGACGCTGGCTACACCTTC. Its translation is CASSEEIRQDRDAGYTF.

This chain connects TRBV6-5 to TRBJ1-2, with 7 bases fitting TRBD1. Germline-derived CDR1 and CDR2 are MNHEY and SVGAGI. The CDR3 totals 15 residues. V gave up 8 bases and J gave up 8 bases; unmatched junction bases: 17. CDR3: CASSVGPDRVSGYTF. The CDR3 coding sequence is TGTGCCAGCTCCGTCGGGCCCGACAGGGTTAGCGGCTACACCTTC.

Worth noting for this clone: Other DNA variants within this sample encode the same CDR3. The chain's CDR3 is CASSEGGTDTQYF. CDR3 DNA: TGTGCCAGTTCGGAGGGAGGCACAGATACGCAGTATTTT. The genes are TRBV25-1 and TRBJ2-3; possibly TRBD2 for D (6 bases). V was clipped by 9 bases and J by 1 base, with 11 bases between them. This CDR3 has 13 amino acids. Germline assignment: CDR1 MGHDK and CDR2 SYGVNS.

The chain is built from TRBV9 and TRBJ2-1; possible D gene TRBD2, 7 bases. Germline CDR1 and CDR2: SGDLS and YYNGEE. Trimming removed 2 bases at V and 5 bases at J, with 14 bases between. This CDR3 is 15 amino acids long. CDR3 loop: CASSVVGGRDNEQFF. The CDR3 bases are TGTGCCAGCAGCGTGGTCGGGGGGCGGGACAATGAGCAGTTCTTC.

V and J are TRBV7-2 and TRBJ2-7; 12 positions agree with TRBD2. J lost 5 bases, V lost 1 base, and 3 bases had no gene match. This CDR3 has 15 residues. In germline, CDR1 is SGHTA, CDR2 FQGNSA. In DNA form, the CDR3 reads TGTGCCAGCAGCTTAGGACTAGCGGGAGTTAACGAGCAGTACTTC. Protein product: CASSLGLAGVNEQYF.

The CDR3 protein is CASSGSYEQYF. The CDR3 nucleotides read TGTGCCAGCTCAGGGAGCTACGAGCAGTACTTC. This chain joins TRBV18 and TRBJ2-7; maybe TRBD2 (5 bases). V lost 5 bases and J lost 3, with 5 bases in between. The CDR3 is made up of 11 amino acids. Germline V gene sequence: CDR1 KGHSH, CDR2 LQKENI.

The rearrangement uses TRBV7-2 and TRBJ2-1; 9 positions agree with TRBD2. The length of the CDR3 is 14 residues. V gave up 5 bases and J gave up 6 bases; unmatched junction bases: 5. The V gene's germline CDR1 is SGHTA and CDR2 FQGNSA. The CDR3 protein is CASSLSGGLNEQFF. Here the CDR3 DNA reads TGTGCCAGCAGCCTTAGCGGGGGCCTCAATGAGCAGTTCTTC.

The V and J genes are TRBV30 and TRBJ1-3, with a possible D match to TRBD1 (6 bases). The ends were cut back, 3 bases at V and 1 base at J, with 7 bases in the middle. This CDR3 has 13 amino acids. Germline CDR1 GTSNPN, CDR2 SVGIG (reference sequence). The CDR3 nucleotides are TGTGCCTGGAGACAGGGTTCTGGAAACACCATATATTTT. It is translated as CAWRQGSGNTIYF.

This clone was seen a handful of times. The rearrangement links TRBV11-2 to TRBJ1-1; 7 bases fit TRBD1. Trimming took 3 bases from V and 4 from J; bases not matched to a gene: 5. This CDR3 has 14 residues. Germline V gene lookup returns CDR1 SGHAT and CDR2 FQNNGV. This CDR3 is CASSFTGASTEAFF. The CDR3 region has the DNA TGTGCCAGCAGCTTTACAGGGGCGAGCACTGAAGCTTTCTTT. Full variable domain (missing parts from reference TRBV11-2 and TRBJ1-1): EAGVAQSPRYKIIEKRQSVAFWCNPISGHATLYWYQQILGQGPKLLIQFQNNGVVDDSQLPKDRFSAERLKGVDSTLKIQPAKLEDSAVYLCASSFTGASTEAFFGQGTRLTVV.

The chain links TRBV11-2 to TRBJ1-5; TRBD1 matches 10 bases. CDR3 length: 17 amino acids. J gave up 0 bases and V 4 bases, and 6 bases lay outside the gene matches. Germline CDR1 and CDR2: SGHAT and FQNNGV. CDR3 sequence reads: CASSSGTGVYSNQPQHF. The CDR3, as DNA: TGTGCCAGCAGCTCCGGGACAGGGGTTTATAGCAATCAGCCCCAGCATTTT.

CDR3 loop: CASSFGQGGGTEAFF. The CDR3 DNA follows: TGTGCCAGCAGTTTTGGACAGGGGGGCGGCACTGAAGCTTTCTTT. This rearrangement joins TRBV28 to TRBJ1-1; TRBD1 agrees at 10 bases. The V segment lost 3 bases and the J segment 4 bases; nucleotides outside the gene matches: 5. Per the germline V gene, CDR1 is MDHEN and CDR2 is SYDVKM. The CDR3 contains 15 residues.

For the CDR3, the DNA is TGTGCCAGCAGTCGTCTTTCCGGGACAGGGGGCAGTGAGCAGTACTTC. The encoded protein is CASSRLSGTGGSEQYF. This chain joins TRBV7-2 and TRBJ2-7, with 12 positions matching TRBD1. With V trimmed by 6 bases and J by 7 bases, 13 bases remained unmatched. CDR1 is SGHTA, CDR2 FQGNSA, per germline. This CDR3 is built from 16 residues.

The chain couples TRBV20-1 to TRBJ2-3, with 8 nucleotides matching TRBD2. Germline-derived CDR1 and CDR2 are DFQATT and SNEGSKA (reference sequence). Germline trimming cut 3 bases from V and 1 base from J; bases unmatched to any gene: 6. The CDR3 sequence is 15 residues long. CDR3 residues: CSASVAGLGTDTQYF. CDR3 bases: TGCAGTGCTAGTGTAGCGGGACTCGGCACAGATACGCAGTATTTT.

The chain employs TRBV7-9 and TRBJ1-1, with no clear D. The V gene's germline CDR1 is SEHNR and CDR2 FQNEAQ (reference sequence). CDR3 length: 13 residues. The V and J ends lost 4 bases and 8 bases respectively, with 14 bases between them. As DNA, the CDR3 is TGTGCCAGCAGCTCTACAAGGTGGCGGGAAGCTTTCTTT. This sequence encodes CASSSTRWREAFF.

The rearrangement links TRBV7-8 to TRBJ1-3; D gene unclear. CDR3 length: 14 residues. Looked up from germline, CDR1 is SGHVS and CDR2 is FQNEAQ. The V gene lost 5 bases and the J gene lost 0 bases, with 8 bases spanning the gap. CDR3 region: CASSPLLSGNTIYF. The CDR3 bases are TGTGCCAGCAGCCCCCTTCTCTCTGGAAACACCATATATTTT.

The V gene is TRBV23-1, the J gene TRBJ2-3; 8 bases map to TRBD1. TRBV23-1 is an ORF; its function is uncertain. This CDR3 comprises 16 residues. The V gene end was trimmed by 2 bases and the J gene end by 0 bases; junction bases not matched to a gene: 4. In DNA form, the CDR3 reads TGCGCCAGCAGTCAAGCGAGACAGGGGAGCACAGATACGCAGTATTTT. It codes for CASSQARQGSTDTQYF.

The J gene is TRBJ2-7, the V gene TRBV10-3; 8 bases are a match to TRBD1. Per germline, CDR1 ENHRY and CDR2 SYGVKD. This CDR3 has 15 residues. V was clipped by 4 bases and J by 3 bases; unmatched bases: 8. The chain's CDR3 is CAISGRDRTHYEQYF. In DNA, the CDR3 is TGTGCCATCAGTGGCCGGGACAGGACACACTACGAGCAGTACTTC.

The chain employs TRBV5-1 and TRBJ1-6; maybe TRBD1 (5 bases). The CDR3 extends over 14 amino acids. Germline V gene data show CDR1 as SGHRS and CDR2 as YFSETQ. V was cut by 2 bases and J by 7 bases, with 10 bases left in between. CDR3 bases: TGCGCCAGCAGCTTTTTACAGGAGAATTCACCCCTCCACTTT. It encodes CASSFLQENSPLHF.

As to this clone: This sample includes further DNA sequences coding for the same CDR3. The V call is TRBV5-4, the J call TRBJ2-3; TRBD2 matches 7 bases. The V and J ends lost 1 base and 3 bases, in that order; junction bases with no gene match: 2. CDR3 length: 14 amino acids. CDR1 and CDR2 from the germline V gene are SGHNT and YYREEE (reference sequence). As DNA, the CDR3 is TGTGCCAGCAGCTTGCAAGCGGGAACAGATACGCAGTATTTT. Translation gives CASSLQAGTDTQYF. The variable domain in full, with the rest retrieved from reference TRBV5-4 and TRBJ2-3, is ETGVTQSPTHLIKTRGQQVTLRCSSQSGHNTVSWYQQALGQGPQFIFQYYREEENGRGNFPPRFSGLQFPNYSSELNVNALELDDSALYLCASSLQAGTDTQYFGPGTRLTVL.

V is TRBV7-9 and J is TRBJ2-1, with D uncertain. The CDR3 runs 16 residues. The V gene's germline CDR1 is SEHNR and CDR2 FQNEAQ (reference sequence). V dropped 1 base and J dropped 2 bases, with 12 bases sitting between them. CDR3 protein: CASSLGPSAPYNEQFF. In DNA form, the CDR3 reads TGTGCCAGCAGCTTAGGCCCGAGCGCCCCCTACAATGAGCAGTTCTTC.

J is TRBJ1-1 and V is TRBV6-1, with a weak D call TRBD1 (5 bases). Germline CDR1 MNHNS, CDR2 SASEGT. Trimming took 4 bases from V and 2 from J, leaving 17 bases between them. CDR3 length: 16 residues. CDR3 sequence reads: CASSARQGPINTEAFF. CDR3 coding DNA: TGTGCCAGCAGTGCGCGGCAGGGTCCGATCAACACTGAAGCTTTCTTT.

This chain joins TRBV18 and TRBJ1-1; D unresolved. CDR1 and CDR2 (germline): KGHSH, LQKENI. Deletions cut 6 bases from V and 7 bases from J, with 12 bases between. The CDR3 spans 12 residues. The CDR3 DNA follows: TGTGCCAGCTCCCCTCGGTCTAATGAAGCTTTCTTT. Encoded protein: CASSPRSNEAFF.

The CDR3 region is CASSRPAWGKGQPQHF. DNA for the CDR3: TGTGCCAGCAGCCGCCCGGCTTGGGGCAAGGGACAGCCCCAGCATTTT. The chain couples TRBV11-3 to TRBJ1-5; D possibly corresponds to TRBD1 (5 bases). The CDR3 runs to 16 residues. Trimming cost V 5 bases and J 7 bases, with 21 bases left between them. Germline values: CDR1 SGHNT, CDR2 YENEEA. Looking up the rest from reference TRBV11-3 and TRBJ1-5 gives the full variable domain: EAGVVQSPRYKIIEKKQPVAFWCNPISGHNTLYWYLQNLGQGPELLIRYENEEAVDDSQLPKDRFSAERLKGVDSTLKIQPAELGDSAVYLCASSRPAWGKGQPQHFGDGTRLSIL.

The chain's CDR3 is CASSTGLQAGELFF. The CDR3 nucleotides read TGTGCCAGCAGTACCGGACTGCAGGCCGGGGAGCTGTTTTTT. The V call is TRBV6-5, the J call TRBJ2-2; a weak D match, TRBD2 (5 bases). Per the germline V gene, CDR1 is MNHEY and CDR2 is SVGAGI. This CDR3 is 14 amino acids long. Trimming took 5 bases from V and 6 from J, leaving 13 bases between them.

The rearrangement joins TRBV5-5 to TRBJ2-5, with TRBD2 matching 10 bases. With V trimmed by 4 bases and J by 2 bases, 5 bases remained unmatched. The CDR3 covers 15 residues. Germline CDR1 reads SGHKS; CDR2 reads YYEKEE (reference sequence). The CDR3 loop reads CASSVGLAVQETQYF. The CDR3 DNA reads as TGTGCCAGCAGCGTTGGACTAGCGGTACAAGAGACCCAGTACTTC.

This clone was counted only a few times. V gene TRBV30 combines with J gene TRBJ1-3, with TRBD1 identical over 7 bases. V trimming: 4 bases; J trimming: 0 bases; junction bases outside the gene matches: 12. There are 17 residues in the CDR3. Germline V gene sequence: CDR1 GTSNPN, CDR2 SVGIG (reference sequence). CDR3 in DNA: TGTGCCTGGACCACCGGACAGGCCACCTACTCTGGAAACACCATATATTTT. Translation: CAWTTGQATYSGNTIYF. The whole variable domain, filled in from reference TRBV30 and TRBJ1-3, reads SQTIHQWPATLVQPVGSPLSLECTVEGTSNPNLYWYRQAAGRGLQLLFYSVGIGQISSEVPQNLSASRPQDRQFILSSKKLLLSDSGFYLCAWTTGQATYSGNTIYFGEGSWLTVV.

The V call is TRBV10-3, the J call TRBJ2-3; 7 bases agree with TRBD1. V shed 8 bases, J shed 2 bases, and the junction held 7 bases outside the gene matches. The CDR3 runs 14 residues. In germline, CDR1 is ENHRY, CDR2 SYGVKD. CDR3 sequence reads: CAIGGQSITDTQYF. For the CDR3, the DNA is TGTGCCATCGGGGGACAGTCAATCACAGATACGCAGTATTTT.